This T cell receptor beta chain was retrieved from a study of CD8+ T cells in alopecia areata. Study-wide context: Percent of scalp involved defined treated patients' severity scores. Points from the study as a whole: Researchers report lesional scalp, most notably alopecia totalis/universalis, outstripped normal scalp in clonality.

In regard to this clone: Its cognate antigen is unknown.

CDR1 and CDR2 from the germline V gene are SGHRS and YFSETQ. The V and J ends lost 0 bases and 4 bases respectively, with 11 bases between them. This CDR3 contains 15 residues. RNA, once extracted, was reverse transcribed into cDNA for use as the sequencing template. Using immunoSEQ multiplex PCR, the repertoire was profiled, and TCRdb retains in-frame clones only, with some absent. The sample includes more than 150,000 clones, approximately 49% of them seen just once. Treatment specified: oral pan-JAK inhibitor, 5-10 mg twice daily. The receptor's source is a human donor with alopecia areata. V is TRBV5-1 and J is TRBJ1-3; unclear D gene. This specimen was CD8+ T cells sorted from blood, taken at roughly week 52, from a patient treated with tofacitinib. CDR3 in DNA: TGCGCCAGCAGCTTGGATCGGGCGCGGGGAAACACCATATATTTT. Protein: CASSLDRARGNTIYF.